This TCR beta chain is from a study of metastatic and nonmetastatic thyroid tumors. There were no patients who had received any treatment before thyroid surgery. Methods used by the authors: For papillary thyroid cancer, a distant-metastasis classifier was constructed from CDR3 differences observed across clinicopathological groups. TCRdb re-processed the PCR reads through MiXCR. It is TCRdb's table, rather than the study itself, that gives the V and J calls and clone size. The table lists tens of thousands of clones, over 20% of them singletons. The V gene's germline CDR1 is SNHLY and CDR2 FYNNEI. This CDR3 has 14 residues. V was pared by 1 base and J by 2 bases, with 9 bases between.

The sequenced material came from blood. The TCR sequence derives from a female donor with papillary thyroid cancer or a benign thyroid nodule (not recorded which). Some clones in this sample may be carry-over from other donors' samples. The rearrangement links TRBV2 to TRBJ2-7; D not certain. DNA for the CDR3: TGTGCCAGCAGTGAAGATCTGGGAACCTACGAGCAGTACTTC. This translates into CASSEDLGTYEQYF.